The T cell receptor (beta chain) under discussion was sequenced for a study of cytomegalovirus exposure and HLA in healthy donors. Study findings and constraints: Cytomegalovirus-associated status was assigned to approximately 160 TCR beta chains.

A word on this clone: Its target is not known.

60 Vbeta and 13 Jbeta primers were used in PCR. TCRdb's table, derived via immunoSEQ multiplex PCR, lists solely in-frame clones and lacks some. Among about 140,000 clones listed, 73% were seen once. Losses at the gene ends were 2 bases for V and 0 bases for J; bases not matched to a gene: 1. The CDR3 runs to 16 residues. Looked up from germline, CDR1 is LNHDA and CDR2 is SQIVND (reference sequence). The genes are TRBV19 and TRBJ2-5; the match to TRBD2 covers 12 bases. This receptor was identified in a middle-aged woman in good health and CMV-seronegative. Source material: PBMCs. The DNA for the CDR3 is TGTGCCAGTAGTATAACTAGCGGGGGGTACCAAGAGACCCAGTACTTC. This translates into CASSITSGGYQETQYF.